A single T cell receptor beta chain is shown here with its context. Its matching antigen is unknown. The treatment was: approximately 9-day PBMC culture with coronavirus spike peptide pools or control peptides (ViraFEST assay). This entry is derived from a study of vaccination and CD4 T cells after COVID-19. The Oncomine TCR Beta short-read assay sequenced DNA from cultured CD4+ T cells. TCRdb fed the PCR reads into MiXCR, producing one record per CDR3 protein. This table has about 3,300 distinct CDR3 sequences, about half appearing once. CDR3 length: 14 amino acids. CDR1 and CDR2 (germline): SGHTA, FQGNSA. V trimming: 5 bases; J trimming: 7 bases; junction bases outside the gene matches: 7. Broader study findings: Looking at convalescent patients, 304 of their 307 vaccine-specific clones were spike mono-reactive.

This chain connects TRBV7-2 to TRBJ1-4; 7 bases fit TRBD1. The sample was CD4+ T cells from blood, cultured in vitro. The sequence was collected from a human donor who had recovered from COVID-19. This CDR3 reads CASSDDRVVEKLFF. CDR3 DNA: TGTGCCAGCAGCGACGACAGGGTTGTTGAAAAACTGTTTTTT.